This T cell receptor beta chain is from a study of blood T cell repertoires in COVID-19. Study as a whole: The United States, Italy and Spain were the sources of the acute and convalescent COVID-19 samples. PBMCs, B-cell-depleted T cells, or T cells were the source of the cDNA or gDNA that made up the material.

CDR1 LNHDA and CDR2 SQIVND come from the germline V gene (reference sequence). The J segment lost 8 bases and the V segment lost 5 bases, leaving 9 bases of the junction unmatched. The CDR3 sequence is 14 residues long. How the authors handled the data: How many nucleated cells were present was estimated from reference gene primer amplification. The assay was immunoSEQ multiplex PCR, and TCRdb's table has in-frame clones only and misses some. D and trimming were read from the DNA, whereas the V and J calls and clone size are those reported in that table. The sample lists about 210,000 clones; about 88% were seen once.

The clonotype comes from a woman between 40 and 50 years old with acute or convalescent COVID-19. The source material was peripheral blood. The V gene is TRBV19, the J gene TRBJ2-1; 7 bases align to TRBD2. CDR3 sequence reads: CASSPRGGLDEQFF. CDR3 in DNA: TGTGCCAGTAGTCCCCGCGGGGGACTTGATGAGCAGTTCTTC.